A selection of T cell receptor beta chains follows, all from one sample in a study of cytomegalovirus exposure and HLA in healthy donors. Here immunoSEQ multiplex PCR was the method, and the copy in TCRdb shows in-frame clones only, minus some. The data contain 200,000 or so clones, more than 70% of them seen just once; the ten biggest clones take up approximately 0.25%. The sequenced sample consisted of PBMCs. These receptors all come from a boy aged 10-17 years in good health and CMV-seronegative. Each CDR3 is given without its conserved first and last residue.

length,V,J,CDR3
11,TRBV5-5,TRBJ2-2,ASSLGDTGELF
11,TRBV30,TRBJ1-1,AWRLSRGGEAF
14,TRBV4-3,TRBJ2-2,ASSQAERGSTGELF
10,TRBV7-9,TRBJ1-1,SSSPGLTEAF
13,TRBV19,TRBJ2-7,ASSIGPGTGYEQY
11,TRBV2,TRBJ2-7,ASTGTGVYEQY
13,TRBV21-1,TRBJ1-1,ASSKERGMDTEAF
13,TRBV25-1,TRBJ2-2,ASSDRGKRTGELF
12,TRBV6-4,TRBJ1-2,ASSRDSRGYGYT
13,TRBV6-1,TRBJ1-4,ASSEAQGFGEKLF
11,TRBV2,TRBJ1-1,ASSLQGNTEAF
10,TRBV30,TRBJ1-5,AWTRGDQPQH
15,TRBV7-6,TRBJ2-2,ASSLAWRGTNTGELF
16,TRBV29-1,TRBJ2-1,SALGSAGGPFGGGEQF
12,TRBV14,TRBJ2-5,ASSLGGYQETQY
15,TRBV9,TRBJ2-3,ASSVALTSGYLDTQY
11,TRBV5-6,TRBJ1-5,AIRTISNQPQH
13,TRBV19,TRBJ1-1,ASSIYRGLNTEAF
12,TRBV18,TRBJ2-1,ASSPPSLSNEQF
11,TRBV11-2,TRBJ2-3,ASSGGGTDTQY
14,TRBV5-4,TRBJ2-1,ASTRGGGSSYNEQF
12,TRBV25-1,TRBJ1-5,ASSEAGLNQPQH
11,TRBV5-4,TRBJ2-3,ASSLYATDTQY
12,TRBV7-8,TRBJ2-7,ASSFGGRPYEQY
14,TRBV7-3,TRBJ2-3,ASSLSLAESTDTQY
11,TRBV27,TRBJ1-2,ASGRRPNYGYT
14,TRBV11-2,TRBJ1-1,ASSPGPGYRNTEAF
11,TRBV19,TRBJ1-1,ASKFGGDTEAF
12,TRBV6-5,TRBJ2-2,ASSWGTPAGELF
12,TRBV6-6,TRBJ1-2,ASSYFAGEYGYT
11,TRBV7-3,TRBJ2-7,ASSLSGSYEQY
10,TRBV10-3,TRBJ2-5,AIGTVEETQY
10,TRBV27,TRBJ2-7,ATRQGFHEQY
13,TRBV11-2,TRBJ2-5,ASSFRSGRQETQY
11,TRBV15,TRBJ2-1,ATSRGQTNEQF
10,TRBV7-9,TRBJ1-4,SSSPPGEKLF
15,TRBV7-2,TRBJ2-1,ASSLAGLAGLINEQF
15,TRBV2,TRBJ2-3,ASGGTSGRAVKDTQY
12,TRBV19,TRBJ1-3,ASSGTASGNTIY
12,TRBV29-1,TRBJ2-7,SVEIATHGYEQY
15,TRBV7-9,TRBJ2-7,ASSFGFLTGGSYEQY
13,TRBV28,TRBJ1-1,ASSRRDRPDTEAF
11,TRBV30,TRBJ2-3,AWSKGEGHTQY
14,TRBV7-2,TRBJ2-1,ASSRRDRGTYNEQF
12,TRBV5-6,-,ASSWEGVGYEQY
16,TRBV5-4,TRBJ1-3,ASSWKGQLALLGNTIY
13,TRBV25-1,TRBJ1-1,ASSGRDRGRTEAF
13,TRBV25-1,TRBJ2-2,ASSDPTLNTGELF
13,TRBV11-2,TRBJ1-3,ASSLTDLSGNTIY
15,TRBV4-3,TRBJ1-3,ASSQEPQGAKGNTIY
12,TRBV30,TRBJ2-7,AWSPGLAPYEQY
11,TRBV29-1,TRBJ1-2,SGMTEANYGYT
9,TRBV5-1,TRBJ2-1,ASSLGTGTF
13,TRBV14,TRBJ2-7,ASSLGLNPNYEQY
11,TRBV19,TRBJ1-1,ASSIDRFTEAF
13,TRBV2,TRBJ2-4,ASSEQPGQGNIQY
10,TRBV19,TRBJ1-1,ASMASDTEAF
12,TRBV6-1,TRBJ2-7,ATSRVQDSYEQY